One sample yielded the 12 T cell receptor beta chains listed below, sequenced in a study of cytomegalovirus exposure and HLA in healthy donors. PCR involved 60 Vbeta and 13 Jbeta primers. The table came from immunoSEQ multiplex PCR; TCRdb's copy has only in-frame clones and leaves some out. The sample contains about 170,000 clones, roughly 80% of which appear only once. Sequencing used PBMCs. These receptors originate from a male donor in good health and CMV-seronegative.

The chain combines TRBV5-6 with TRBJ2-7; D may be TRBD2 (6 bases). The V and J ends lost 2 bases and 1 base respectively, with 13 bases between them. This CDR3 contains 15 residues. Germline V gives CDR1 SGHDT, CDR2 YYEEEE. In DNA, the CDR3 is TGTGCCAGCAGCTTTAAAGGAGGGTTTTCCTACGAGCAGTACTTC. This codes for CASSFKGGFSYEQYF.

The DNA for the CDR3 is TGTGCCAGCAGTTACTCGATGACAGGGTCGCTCACTGAAGCTTTCTTT. Protein: CASSYSMTGSLTEAFF. This chain connects TRBV6-5 to TRBJ1-1, with 7 bases fitting TRBD1. The V gene's germline CDR1 is MNHEY and CDR2 SVGAGI. The CDR3 loop spans 16 amino acids. V lost 0 bases to trimming and J lost 4 bases; unmatched junction nucleotides: 8.

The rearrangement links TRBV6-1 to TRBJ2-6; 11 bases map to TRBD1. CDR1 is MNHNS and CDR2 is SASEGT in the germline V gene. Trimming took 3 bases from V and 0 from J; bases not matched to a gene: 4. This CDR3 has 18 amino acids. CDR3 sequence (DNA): TGTGCCAGCAGTGACGGGACAGGGGGGGTCTCTGGGGCCAACGTCCTGACTTTC. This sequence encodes CASSDGTGGVSGANVLTF.

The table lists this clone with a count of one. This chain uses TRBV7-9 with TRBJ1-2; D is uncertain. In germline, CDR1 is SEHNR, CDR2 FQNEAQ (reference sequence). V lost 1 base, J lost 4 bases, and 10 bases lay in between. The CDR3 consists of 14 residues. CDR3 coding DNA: TGTGCCAGCAGCTTAGAAGAATTCGGCTATGGCTACACCTTC. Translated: CASSLEEFGYGYTF.

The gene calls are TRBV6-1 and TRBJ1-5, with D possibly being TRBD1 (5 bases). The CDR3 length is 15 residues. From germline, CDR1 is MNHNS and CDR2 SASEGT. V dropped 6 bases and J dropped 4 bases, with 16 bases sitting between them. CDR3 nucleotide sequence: TGTGCCAGCAGAAAAAGGGCAGGGCAGAATCAGCCCCAGCATTTT. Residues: CASRKRAGQNQPQHF.

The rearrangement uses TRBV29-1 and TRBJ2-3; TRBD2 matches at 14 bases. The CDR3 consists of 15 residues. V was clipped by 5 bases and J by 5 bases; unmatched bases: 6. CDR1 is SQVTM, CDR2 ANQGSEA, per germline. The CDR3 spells CSVPGTSGGIDTQYF. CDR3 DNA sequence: TGCAGCGTTCCGGGGACTAGCGGGGGCATAGATACGCAGTATTTT.

The CDR3 coding sequence is TGTGCCAGCAGTTTGGCGGGTGCAACTAATGAAAAACTGTTTTTT. This gives the protein CASSLAGATNEKLFF. The rearrangement links TRBV27 to TRBJ1-4; no definite D call. Between the trimmed V and J ends, which lost 3 bases and 0 bases, there was a span of 8 bases. The CDR3 loop spans 15 amino acids. Germline CDR1 reads MNHEY; CDR2 reads SMNVEV (reference sequence).

The DNA of the CDR3 is TGTGCCAGCTCTCAAGACAGGGGAGGTCAGCCCCAGCATTTT. As protein: CASSQDRGGQPQHF. V is TRBV18 and J is TRBJ1-5; 8 bases are a match to TRBD1. Trimming took 6 bases from V and 6 from J; bases not matched to a gene: 7. Germline V gene data show CDR1 as KGHSH and CDR2 as LQKENI. The CDR3 totals 14 residues. Full variable domain (rest looked up from reference TRBV18 and TRBJ1-5): NAGVMQNPRHLVRRRGQEARLRCSPMKGHSHVYWYRQLPEEGLKFMVYLQKENIIDESGMPKERFSAEFPKEGPSILRIQQVVRGDSAAYFCASSQDRGGQPQHFGDGTRLSIL.

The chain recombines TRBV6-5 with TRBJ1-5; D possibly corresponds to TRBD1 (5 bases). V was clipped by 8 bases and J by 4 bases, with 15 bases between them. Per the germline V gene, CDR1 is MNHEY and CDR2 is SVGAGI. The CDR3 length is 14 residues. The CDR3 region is CASAQNRKNQPQHF. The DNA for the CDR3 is TGTGCCAGCGCCCAAAACAGGAAGAATCAGCCCCAGCATTTT.

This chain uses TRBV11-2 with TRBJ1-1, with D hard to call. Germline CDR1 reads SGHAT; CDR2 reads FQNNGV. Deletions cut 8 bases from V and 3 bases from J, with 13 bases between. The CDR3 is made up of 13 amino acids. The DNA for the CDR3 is TGTGCCAGCGCACCCACGGAGGACACTGAAGCTTTCTTT. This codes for CASAPTEDTEAFF.

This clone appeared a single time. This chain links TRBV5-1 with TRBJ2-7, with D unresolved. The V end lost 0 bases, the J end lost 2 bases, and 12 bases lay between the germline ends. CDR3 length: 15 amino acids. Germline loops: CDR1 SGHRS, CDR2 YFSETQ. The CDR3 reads CASSLVPREAYEQYF. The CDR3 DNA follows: TGCGCCAGCAGCTTGGTCCCACGTGAGGCCTACGAGCAGTACTTC.

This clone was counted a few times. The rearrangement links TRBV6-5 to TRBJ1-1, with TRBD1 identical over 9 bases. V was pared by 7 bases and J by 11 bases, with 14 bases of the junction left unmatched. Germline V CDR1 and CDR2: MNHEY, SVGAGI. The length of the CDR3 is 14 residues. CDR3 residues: CASNHRRGQGWAFF. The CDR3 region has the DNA TGTGCCAGCAACCACCGTCGTGGACAGGGGTGGGCTTTCTTT.